Each of the 10 T cell receptor beta chains below was sequenced from the same sample in a study of shared clonotypes between healthy human individuals. CD8 cells regarded as naive lacked CD45RO, were positively chosen for CCR7, and omitted terminally differentiated effector memory CD45RA+ cells. This table comes from immunoSEQ multiplex PCR, and its TCRdb copy is limited to in-frame clones, with some not included. The top ten hold approximately 1.2% of the sample, which has 1.5 million to 2.5 million clones, roughly 95% seen once. The sample taken for sequencing was naive CD8+ T cells sorted from blood. The receptors shown here come from a young man in good health.

The chain combines TRBV7-9 with TRBJ1-2; the D is unclear. The CDR3 runs to 14 residues. The germline V and J ends were trimmed by 2 bases and 2 bases, with 9 bases remaining between them. The germline gives CDR1 SEHNR, CDR2 FQNEAQ (reference sequence). The CDR3 reads CASSLTTGNYGYTF. As DNA, the CDR3 is TGTGCCAGCAGCTTAACAACGGGGAACTATGGCTACACCTTC.

Remarks on this clone: The same CDR3 can be traced to other DNA sequences in this sample. This rearrangement joins TRBV6-5 to TRBJ1-2, with D hard to call. Trimming removed 0 bases from V and 4 bases from J, with 9 bases in between. Germline CDR1 MNHEY, CDR2 SVGAGI. CDR3 size: 14 residues. The CDR3: CASSYSDLGYGYTF. In DNA, the CDR3 is TGTGCCAGCAGTTACTCTGATCTGGGCTATGGCTACACCTTC.

The chain joins TRBV9 to TRBJ2-1; D is possibly TRBD1 (6 bases). With 7 bases removed from V and 3 bases from J, the gap between germline ends came to 14 bases. Per the germline V gene, CDR1 is SGDLS and CDR2 is YYNGEE. The CDR3 consists of 14 residues. The CDR3 sequence: CASGEGDFYNEQFF. Here the CDR3 DNA reads TGTGCCAGCGGCGAGGGGGATTTCTACAATGAGCAGTTCTTC.

The rearrangement links TRBV6-5 to TRBJ1-1; D call uncertain. Per germline, CDR1 MNHEY and CDR2 SVGAGI. Trimming took off 2 bases at V and 1 base at J, with 8 bases between the two ends. This CDR3 spans 14 amino acids. CDR3 loop: CASSYIGSNTEAFF. The CDR3 DNA is TGTGCCAGCAGTTACATAGGGTCGAACACTGAAGCTTTCTTT.

The V call is TRBV27, the J call TRBJ1-2; D is uncertain. CDR1 MNHEY and CDR2 SMNVEV come from the germline V gene (reference sequence). The V and J ends lost 4 bases and 1 base respectively, with 13 bases between them. This CDR3 has 15 residues. The CDR3 DNA sequence: TGTGCCAGCAGTTCGGCAGGCCCGCTTAACTATGGCTACACCTTC. It encodes CASSSAGPLNYGYTF.

V is TRBV7-9 and J is TRBJ2-5, with 9 nucleotides matching TRBD2. V lost 6 bases, J lost 5 bases, and 10 bases stayed unmatched. CDR3 size: 15 residues. Germline lookup yields CDR1 SEHNR and CDR2 FQNEAQ (reference sequence). The chain's CDR3 is CASSLRLAGSETQYF. The CDR3 DNA is TGTGCCAGCAGTCTAAGGCTAGCGGGGAGTGAGACCCAGTACTTC.

This chain uses TRBV14 with TRBJ1-2; TRBD1 agrees at 8 bases. V dropped 0 bases and J dropped 5; count of bases not matched to a gene: 8. This CDR3 spans 16 amino acids. The V gene's germline CDR1 is SGHDN and CDR2 FVKESK. CDR3 bases: TGTGCCAGCAGCCAAGAACAGGGGGTTCCAGGATATGGCTACACCTTC. It encodes CASSQEQGVPGYGYTF. The full variable domain, its missing parts supplied by reference TRBV14 and TRBJ1-2, is EAGVTQFPSHSVIEKGQTVTLRCDPISGHDNLYWYRRVMGKEIKFLLHFVKESKQDESGMPNNRFLAERTGGTYSTLKVQPAELEDSGVYFCASSQEQGVPGYGYTFGSGTRLTVV.

This chain uses TRBV19 with TRBJ2-1, with TRBD1 as a possible D gene (6 bases). Germline loops: CDR1 LNHDA, CDR2 SQIVND (reference sequence). V lost 3 bases and J lost 6, with 12 bases in between. The CDR3 is 14 amino acids. The CDR3, as DNA: TGTGCCAGTAGTATCCAGGGGTCTTTCAATGAGCAGTTCTTC. Its translation: CASSIQGSFNEQFF. The complete variable domain, with remaining parts taken from reference TRBV19 and TRBJ2-1, reads DGGITQSPKYLFRKEGQNVTLSCEQNLNHDAMYWYRQDPGQGLRLIYYSQIVNDFQKGDIAEGYSVSREKKESFPLTVTSAQKNPTAFYLCASSIQGSFNEQFFGPGTRLTVL.

As regards this clone: The sample has other DNA sequences that encode this CDR3 too. This CDR3 is CASSYSTGTYEQYF. As DNA, the CDR3 is TGTGCCAGCAGTTACTCGACAGGTACCTACGAGCAGTACTTC. The chain employs TRBV6-5 and TRBJ2-7; weak D call: TRBD1 (6 bases). Germline V lookup: CDR1 MNHEY, CDR2 SVGAGI. V was cut by 0 bases and J by 2 bases, with 8 bases left in between. The CDR3 totals 14 residues.

The V call is TRBV7-9, the J call TRBJ2-7, with 7 positions matching TRBD2. Per germline, CDR1 SEHNR and CDR2 FQNEAQ (reference sequence). The CDR3 totals 14 residues. Unmatched junction bases numbered 3, after V lost 1 base and J lost 3 bases. The CDR3 reads CASSLEGLFYEQYF. The CDR3 bases are TGTGCCAGCAGCTTAGAGGGACTATTCTACGAGCAGTACTTC.